These 15 T cell receptor beta chains share one sample of origin, sequenced in a study of T cell repertoires in cytomegalovirus infection. MiXCR was run by TCRdb on the reads, yielding one entry per CDR3 protein. The sample contains about 830,000 distinct CDR3 sequences, 32% of which appear only once. No cognate antigen is known for these TCRs. The source material was cultured CD8+ T cells from PBMCs, sampled from culture after CMV antigen stimulation. The receptors were sampled from a human donor in good health (CMV status not recorded). Some clones in this sample may be carry-over from other donors' samples.

The table lists this clonotype with a count of one. The junction and the germline gene differ at one end; a read error may be behind it. The chain has TRBV25-1 and TRBJ2-4; D uncertain. The V gene's germline CDR1 is MGHDK and CDR2 SYGVNS. This CDR3 has 9 amino acids. CDR3: CASSLPVFF. The CDR3 region has the DNA TGTGCCAGCAGTCTCCCGGTATTTTTC.

This clonotype occurred a few times. This rearrangement joins TRBV19 to TRBJ2-1; D unclear. The CDR3 covers 13 residues. The germline V gene has CDR1 LNHDA and CDR2 SQIVND (reference sequence). V was clipped by 2 bases and J by 11 bases, with 13 bases between them. In DNA form, the CDR3 reads TGTGCCAGTAGTATACAGGTTACAATGAAGCAGTTCTTC. Translating it yields CASSIQVTMKQFF.

V and J are TRBV24-1 and TRBJ2-3; D not certain. Germline lookup yields CDR1 KGHDR and CDR2 SFDVKD. The V end was cut by 1 base, the J end by 6 bases, with 4 bases between. The CDR3 is 12 amino acids. The CDR3 loop reads CATSDFADTQYF. The CDR3 DNA sequence: TGTGCCACCAGTGATTTTGCCGATACGCAGTATTTT.

The table lists this clonotype with a few counts. J is TRBJ1-6 and V is TRBV4-3; D ambiguous. Trimming took 0 bases from V and 9 from J, leaving 15 bases between them. Germline V CDR1 and CDR2: LGHNA, YSLEER. The CDR3 has 16 residues. DNA of the CDR3: TGCGCCAGCAGCCAAGATCTGAGGAGGGTTGGTTCACCCCTCCACTTT. It is translated as CASSQDLRRVGSPLHF.

Concerning this clonotype itself: A much larger clone lies one base from this, so it may be a read error. The V and J genes are TRBV7-8 and TRBJ2-1; a weak D match, TRBD1 (6 bases). Germline V gene lookup returns CDR1 SGHVS and CDR2 FQNEAQ. This CDR3 comprises 16 residues. CDR3 residues: CASSLRGLGAYYEQFF. The DNA of the CDR3 is TGTGCCAGCAGCCTCAGGGGCCTTGGGGCCTACTATGAGCAGTTCTTC. Supplemented by reference TRBV7-8 and TRBJ2-1, the full variable domain reads GAGVSQSPRYKVAKRGQDVALRCDPISGHVSLFWYQQALGQGPEFLTYFQNEAQLDKSGLPSDRFFAERPEGSVSTLKIQRTQQEDSAVYLCASSLRGLGAYYEQFFGPGTRLTVL.

The gene calls are TRBV7-8 and TRBJ1-2, with D perhaps matching TRBD1 (5 bases). Germline V gene lookup returns CDR1 SGHVS and CDR2 FQNEAQ. This CDR3 comprises 13 residues. CDR3 sequence reads: CVTGGGSVHGYTF. CDR3 DNA: TGTGTCACTGGGGGGGGTTCCGTCCATGGCTACACCTTC.

In its sample, this clonotype was seen a few times. The chain employs TRBV6-2 or TRBV6-3 and TRBJ2-2; D is tentatively TRBD1 or TRBD2 (7 bases each). This CDR3 contains 15 residues. Trimming took off 8 bases at V and 0 bases at J, with 13 bases between the two ends. Germline V lookup: CDR1 MNHEY, CDR2 SVGEGT. In DNA, the CDR3 is TGTGCCAGCGGGGAGGGGGCGACGAACACCGGGGAGCTGTTTTTT. This codes for CASGEGATNTGELFF.

The chain employs TRBV7-9 and TRBJ2-7; D not resolved. Trimming took off 6 bases at V and 4 bases at J, with 13 bases between the two ends. The CDR3 is 13 residues long. The germline CDR1 and CDR2 sequences are SEHNR and FQNEAQ (reference sequence). CDR3: CASRPDGPYEQYF. The CDR3 nucleotides are TGTGCCAGCAGACCCGACGGCCCTTACGAGCAGTACTTC. Drawing the rest from reference TRBV7-9 and TRBJ2-7, the complete variable domain is DTGVSQNPRHKITKRGQNVTFRCDPISEHNRLYWYRQTLGQGPEFLTYFQNEAQLEKSRLLSDRFSAERPKGSFSTLEIQRTEQGDSAMYLCASRPDGPYEQYFGPGTRLTVT.

Details on this clonotype: Relative to the germline gene, one junction end is altered; a read error may explain this. This CDR3 reads CASSSNRYEQYF. CDR3 nucleotides: TGTGCCAGTAGCTCCAACCGCTACGAGCAGTACTTC. V is TRBV7-6 and J is TRBJ2-7; D ambiguous. Germline values: CDR1 SGHVS, CDR2 FNYEAQ. This CDR3 contains 12 residues. Variable domain in full (rest from reference TRBV7-6 and TRBJ2-7): GAGVSQSPRYKVTKRGQDVALRCDPISGHVSLYWYRQALGQGPEFLTYFNYEAQQDKSGLPNDRFSAERPEGSISTLTIQRTEQRDSAMYRCASSSNRYEQYFGPGTRLTVT.

This clonotype was observed a handful of times. This rearrangement joins TRBV11-2 to TRBJ2-3, with 7 bases aligning to TRBD2. V dropped 4 bases and J dropped 1; count of bases not matched to a gene: 11. Germline V gene data show CDR1 as SGHAT and CDR2 as FQNNGV. This CDR3 spans 17 amino acids. For the CDR3, the DNA is TGTGCCAGCAGCTCCCTGACTAGCACCGCGCGCACAGATACGCAGTATTTT. Protein: CASSSLTSTARTDTQYF.

This clonotype was detected only a few times. The gene calls are TRBV14 and TRBJ2-3; D gene uncertain. The CDR3 runs 16 residues. Germline CDR1 and CDR2: SGHDN and FVKESK. V lost 4 bases, J lost 2 bases, and 16 bases lay in between. The CDR3 coding sequence is TGTGCCAGCAGCCCCCTGGCAGGCCTATACACAGATACGCAGTATTTT. This encodes CASSPLAGLYTDTQYF.

Remarks on this clonotype: A far larger clone is only one base removed, so a read error is likely. V gene TRBV4-1 combines with J gene TRBJ2-1, with 8 bases fitting TRBD2. Germline V gives CDR1 MGHRA, CDR2 YSYEKL. This CDR3 spans 11 amino acids. In DNA, the CDR3 is TGCGTCAGCAGCCGCGGGGGGGAGCAGTTCTTC. Amino acid sequence: CVSSRGGEQFF.

As regards this clonotype: It may be a read error: a sequence one base away is much more abundant. The DNA of the CDR3 is TGCAGCGTTGGGGACGGAGGGTTTAACACTGAAGCTTCCTTT. Protein product: CSVGDGGFNTEASF. The chain combines TRBV29-1 with TRBJ1-1; weak D call: TRBD1 (5 bases). The germline V gene encodes CDR1 SQVTM and CDR2 ANQGSEA. There are 14 residues in the CDR3.

A word on this clonotype: Relative to the germline gene, one junction end is altered; a read error may explain this. The rearrangement links TRBV6-6 to TRBJ1-2, with D possibly being TRBD1 (5 bases). The CDR3 loop spans 13 amino acids. In germline, CDR1 is MNHNY, CDR2 SVGAGI (reference sequence). The DNA of the CDR3 is TGTCCCAGCAGTTTTGAGACAGCCTATGGCTACACCTTC. This gives the protein CPSSFETAYGYTF.

The chain recombines TRBV20-1 with TRBJ1-2, with 9 positions matching TRBD1. The CDR3 totals 17 residues. Trimming removed 6 bases from V and 2 bases from J; junction bases left unmatched: 16. The germline CDR1 and CDR2 sequences are DFQATT and SNEGSKA (reference sequence). The CDR3 region has the DNA TGCAGTGCCCGGGACAGGGACTTAATATCGCGAAACTATGGCTACACCTTC. This encodes CSARDRDLISRNYGYTF.